The T cell receptor (beta chain) under discussion was sequenced for a study of blood T cell repertoires in COVID-19. Study information: Some COVID-19 samples were acute and others convalescent; all came from the United States, Italy and Spain. Sample material is recorded as cDNA or gDNA derived from T cells, B-cell-depleted T cells, or PBMCs.

The germline CDR1 and CDR2 sequences are SEHNR and FQNEAQ (reference sequence). The CDR3 has 13 residues. Germline trimming cut 5 bases from V and 1 base from J; bases unmatched to any gene: 1. This clone was detected a few times. Only in-frame clones appear in the TCRdb table, and some are missing; sequencing was by immunoSEQ multiplex PCR. This table has over 70,000 clones, about 76% appearing once. Sequencing input: peripheral blood. This sequence originates from a woman of 80 years or more with acute or convalescent COVID-19. The V gene is TRBV7-9, the J gene TRBJ1-1, with 7 bases that match TRBD1. The DNA of the CDR3 is TGTGCCAGCAGCCGGACAGGGAACACTGAAGCTTTCTTT. Protein: CASSRTGNTEAFF.